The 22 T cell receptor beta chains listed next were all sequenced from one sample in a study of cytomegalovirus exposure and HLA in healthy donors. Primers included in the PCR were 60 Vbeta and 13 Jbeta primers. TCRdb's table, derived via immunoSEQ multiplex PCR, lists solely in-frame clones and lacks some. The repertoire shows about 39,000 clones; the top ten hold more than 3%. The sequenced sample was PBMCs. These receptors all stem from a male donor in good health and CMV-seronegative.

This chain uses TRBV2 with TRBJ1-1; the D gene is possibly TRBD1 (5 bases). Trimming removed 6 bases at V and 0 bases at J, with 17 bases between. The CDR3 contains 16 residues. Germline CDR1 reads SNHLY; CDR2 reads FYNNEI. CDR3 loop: CASRQRRTGVNTEAFF. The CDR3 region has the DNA TGTGCCAGCAGGCAAAGGCGCACGGGGGTGAACACTGAAGCTTTCTTT.

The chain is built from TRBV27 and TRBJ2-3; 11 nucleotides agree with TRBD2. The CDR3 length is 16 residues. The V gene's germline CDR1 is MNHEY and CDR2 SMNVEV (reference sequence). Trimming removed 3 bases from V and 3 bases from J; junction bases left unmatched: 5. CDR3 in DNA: TGTGCCAGCAGTTTTCTAACTAGCGGGGGAACAGATACGCAGTATTTT. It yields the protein CASSFLTSGGTDTQYF.

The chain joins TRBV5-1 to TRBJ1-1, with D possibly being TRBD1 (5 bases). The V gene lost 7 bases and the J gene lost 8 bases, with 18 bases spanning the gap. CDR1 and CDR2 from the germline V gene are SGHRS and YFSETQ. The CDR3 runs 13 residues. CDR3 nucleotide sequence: TGCGCCAGCTACTCCTGGGGGGATCGGGAAGCTTTCTTT. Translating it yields CASYSWGDREAFF.

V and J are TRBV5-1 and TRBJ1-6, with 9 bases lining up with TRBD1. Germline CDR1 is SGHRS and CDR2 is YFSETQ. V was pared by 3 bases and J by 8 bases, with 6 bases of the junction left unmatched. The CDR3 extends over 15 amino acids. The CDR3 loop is CASSWRQGGDSPLHF. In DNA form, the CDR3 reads TGCGCCAGCAGCTGGAGACAGGGGGGAGATTCACCCCTCCACTTT.

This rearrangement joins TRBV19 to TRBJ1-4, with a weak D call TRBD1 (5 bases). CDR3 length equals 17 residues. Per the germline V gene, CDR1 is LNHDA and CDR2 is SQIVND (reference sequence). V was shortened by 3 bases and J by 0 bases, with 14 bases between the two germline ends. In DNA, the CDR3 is TGTGCCAGTAGTATTGTTGGGGCCGCTGCAACTAATGAAAAACTGTTTTTT. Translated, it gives CASSIVGAAATNEKLFF.

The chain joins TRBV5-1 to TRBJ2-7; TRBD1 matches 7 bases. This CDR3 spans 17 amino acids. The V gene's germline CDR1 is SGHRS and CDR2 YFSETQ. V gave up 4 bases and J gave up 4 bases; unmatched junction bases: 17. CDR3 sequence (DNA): TGCGCCAGCAGCCAGAACCCAACGGGACAGTCCTTTTACGAGCAGTACTTC. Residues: CASSQNPTGQSFYEQYF.

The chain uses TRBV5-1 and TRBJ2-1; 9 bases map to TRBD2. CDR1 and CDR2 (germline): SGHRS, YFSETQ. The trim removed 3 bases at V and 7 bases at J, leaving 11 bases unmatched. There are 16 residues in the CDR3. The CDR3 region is CASSSNSGGLGNEQFF. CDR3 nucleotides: TGCGCCAGCAGCTCAAATAGCGGGGGCCTGGGGAATGAGCAGTTCTTC.

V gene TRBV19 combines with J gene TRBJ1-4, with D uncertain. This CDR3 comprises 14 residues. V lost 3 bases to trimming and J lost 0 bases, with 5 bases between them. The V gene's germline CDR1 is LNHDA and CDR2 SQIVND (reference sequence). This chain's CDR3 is CASSIQATNEKLFF. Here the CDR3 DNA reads TGTGCCAGTAGTATCCAGGCAACTAATGAAAAACTGTTTTTT.

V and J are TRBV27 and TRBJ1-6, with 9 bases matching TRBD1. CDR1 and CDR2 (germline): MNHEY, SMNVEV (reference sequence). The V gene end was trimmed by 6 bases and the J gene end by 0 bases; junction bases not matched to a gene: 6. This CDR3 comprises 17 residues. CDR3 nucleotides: TGTGCCAGCAGGGGAGGGACAGGGAGCTCCTATAATTCACCCCTCCACTTT. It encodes CASRGGTGSSYNSPLHF.

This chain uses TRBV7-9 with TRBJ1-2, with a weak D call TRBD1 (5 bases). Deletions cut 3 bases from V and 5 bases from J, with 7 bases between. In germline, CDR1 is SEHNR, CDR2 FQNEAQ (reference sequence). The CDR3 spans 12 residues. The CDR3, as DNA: TGTGCCAGCAGCTTTCAGGGTTATGGCTACACCTTC. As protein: CASSFQGYGYTF.

CDR3: CASMLSSPLHF. CDR3 nucleotides: TGTGCCAGCATGCTGAGTTCACCCCTCCACTTT. The chain recombines TRBV2 with TRBJ1-6, with D uncertain. CDR3 length: 11 residues. CDR1 is SNHLY and CDR2 is FYNNEI in the germline V gene. V was pared by 7 bases and J by 9 bases, with 7 bases between. The whole variable domain, remainder taken from reference TRBV2 and TRBJ1-6, is EPEVTQTPSHQVTQMGQEVILRCVPISNHLYFYWYRQILGQKVEFLVSFYNNEISEKSEIFDDQFSVERPDGSNFTLKIRSTKLEDSAMYFCASMLSSPLHFGNGTRLTVT.

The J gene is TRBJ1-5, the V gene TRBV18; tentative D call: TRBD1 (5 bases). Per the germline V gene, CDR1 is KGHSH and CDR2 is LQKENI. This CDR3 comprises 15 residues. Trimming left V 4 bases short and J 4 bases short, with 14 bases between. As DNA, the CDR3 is TGTGCCAGCTCACTTACGGGGGAGGGGAATCAGCCCCAGCATTTT. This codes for CASSLTGEGNQPQHF. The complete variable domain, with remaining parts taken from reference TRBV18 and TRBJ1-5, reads NAGVMQNPRHLVRRRGQEARLRCSPMKGHSHVYWYRQLPEEGLKFMVYLQKENIIDESGMPKERFSAEFPKEGPSILRIQQVVRGDSAAYFCASSLTGEGNQPQHFGDGTRLSIL.

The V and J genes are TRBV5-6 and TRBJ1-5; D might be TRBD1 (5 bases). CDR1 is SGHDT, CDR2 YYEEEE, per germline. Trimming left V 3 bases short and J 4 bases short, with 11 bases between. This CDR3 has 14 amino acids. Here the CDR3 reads CASSSWGGNQPQHF. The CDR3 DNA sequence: TGTGCCAGCAGCTCGTGGGGGGGGAATCAGCCCCAGCATTTT.

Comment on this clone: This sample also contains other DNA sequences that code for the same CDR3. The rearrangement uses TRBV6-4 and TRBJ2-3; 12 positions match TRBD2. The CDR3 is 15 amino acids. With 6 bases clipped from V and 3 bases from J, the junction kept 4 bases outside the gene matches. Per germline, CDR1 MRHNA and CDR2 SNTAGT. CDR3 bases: TGTGCCAGCAGCCTTACTAGCGGGGGGACAGATACGCAGTATTTT. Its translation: CASSLTSGGTDTQYF.

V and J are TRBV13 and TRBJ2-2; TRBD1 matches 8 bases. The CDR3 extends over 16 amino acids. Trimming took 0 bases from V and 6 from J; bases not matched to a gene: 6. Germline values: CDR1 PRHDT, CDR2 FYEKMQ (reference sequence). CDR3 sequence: CASSLGDREMAGELFF. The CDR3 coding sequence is TGTGCCAGCAGCTTAGGGGACAGGGAGATGGCCGGGGAGCTGTTTTTT. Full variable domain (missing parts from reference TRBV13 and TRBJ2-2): AAGVIQSPRHLIKEKRETATLKCYPIPRHDTVYWYQQGPGQDPQFLISFYEKMQSDKGSIPDRFSAQQFSDYHSELNMSSLELGDSALYFCASSLGDREMAGELFFGEGSRLTVL.

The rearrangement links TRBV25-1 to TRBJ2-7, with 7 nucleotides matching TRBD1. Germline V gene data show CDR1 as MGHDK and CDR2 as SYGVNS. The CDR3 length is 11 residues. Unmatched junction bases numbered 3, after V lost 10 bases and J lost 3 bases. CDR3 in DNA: TGTGCCACGGGACAGTACTACGAGCAGTACTTC. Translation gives CATGQYYEQYF.

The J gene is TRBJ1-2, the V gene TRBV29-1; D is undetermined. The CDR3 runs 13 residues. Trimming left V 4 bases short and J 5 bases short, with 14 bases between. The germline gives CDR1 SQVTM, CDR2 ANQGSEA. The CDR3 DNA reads TGCAGCGTTGCCCGGGAGTCCCCTTATGGCTACACCTTC. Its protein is CSVARESPYGYTF.

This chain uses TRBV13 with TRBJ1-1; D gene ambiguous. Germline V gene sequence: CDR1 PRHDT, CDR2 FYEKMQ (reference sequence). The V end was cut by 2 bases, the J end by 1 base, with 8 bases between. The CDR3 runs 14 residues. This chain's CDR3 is CASSLWTGNTEAFF. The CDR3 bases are TGTGCCAGCAGCTTATGGACTGGGAACACTGAAGCTTTCTTT. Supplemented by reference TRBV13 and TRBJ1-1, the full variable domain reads AAGVIQSPRHLIKEKRETATLKCYPIPRHDTVYWYQQGPGQDPQFLISFYEKMQSDKGSIPDRFSAQQFSDYHSELNMSSLELGDSALYFCASSLWTGNTEAFFGQGTRLTVV.

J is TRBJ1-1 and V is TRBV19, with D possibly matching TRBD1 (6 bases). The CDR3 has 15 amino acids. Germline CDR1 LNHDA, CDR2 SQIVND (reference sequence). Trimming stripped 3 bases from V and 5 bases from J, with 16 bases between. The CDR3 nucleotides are TGTGCCAGTAGTATTCCGGGGGGCGTTCGGACTGAAGCTTTCTTT. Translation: CASSIPGGVRTEAFF. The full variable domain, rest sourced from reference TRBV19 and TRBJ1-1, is DGGITQSPKYLFRKEGQNVTLSCEQNLNHDAMYWYRQDPGQGLRLIYYSQIVNDFQKGDIAEGYSVSREKKESFPLTVTSAQKNPTAFYLCASSIPGGVRTEAFFGQGTRLTVV.

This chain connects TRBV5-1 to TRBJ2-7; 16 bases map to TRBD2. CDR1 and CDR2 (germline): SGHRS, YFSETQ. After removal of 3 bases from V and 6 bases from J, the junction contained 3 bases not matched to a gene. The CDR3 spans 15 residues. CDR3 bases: TGCGCCAGCAGCTACGGGACTAGCGGGGGGGGCGAGCAGTACTTC. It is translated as CASSYGTSGGGEQYF.

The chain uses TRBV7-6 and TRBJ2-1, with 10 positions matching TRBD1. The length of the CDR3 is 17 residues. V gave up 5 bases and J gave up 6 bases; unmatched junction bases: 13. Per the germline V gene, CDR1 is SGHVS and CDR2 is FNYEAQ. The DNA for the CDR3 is TGTGCCAGCAGCCTCTATACCGGGACAGGGGTCAGCAATGAGCAGTTCTTC. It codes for CASSLYTGTGVSNEQFF. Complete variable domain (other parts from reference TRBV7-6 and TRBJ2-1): GAGVSQSPRYKVTKRGQDVALRCDPISGHVSLYWYRQALGQGPEFLTYFNYEAQQDKSGLPNDRFSAERPEGSISTLTIQRTEQRDSAMYRCASSLYTGTGVSNEQFFGPGTRLTVL.

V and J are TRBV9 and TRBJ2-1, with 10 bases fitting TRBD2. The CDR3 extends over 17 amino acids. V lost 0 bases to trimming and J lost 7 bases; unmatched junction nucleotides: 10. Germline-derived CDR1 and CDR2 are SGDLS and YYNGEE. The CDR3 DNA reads TGTGCCAGCAGCGTAGAAAGCGGGGGGGGATTCTGGAATGAGCAGTTCTTC. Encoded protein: CASSVESGGGFWNEQFF.